This TCR beta chain was recovered during a study of blood T cell repertoires in COVID-19. As for the study in general: The United States, Italy and Spain were the sources of the acute and convalescent COVID-19 samples. In each case, the material was cDNA or gDNA derived from T cells, B-cell-depleted T cells, or PBMCs.

In the authors' methods: Researchers report that nucleated cell counts were estimated from reference gene primer amplification. Some clones are missing from TCRdb's copy, which holds only in-frame ones; the method was immunoSEQ multiplex PCR. Clone size and V and J calls were adopted from that table, with D and trimming inferred from the DNA. This sample has 240,000 or so clones, with roughly 90% found just once. Germline lookup yields CDR1 MNHEY and CDR2 SVGEGT. The CDR3 covers 17 residues. Trimming took 5 bases from V and 0 from J, leaving 20 bases between them. Sequenced material: peripheral blood. The origin of this receptor is a woman in her twenties or thirties with acute or convalescent COVID-19. The chain links TRBV6-2 or TRBV6-3 to TRBJ2-7; unclear D gene. Here the CDR3 reads CASSTTMAAALSYEQYF. For the CDR3, the DNA is TGTGCCAGCAGTACCACAATGGCGGCAGCTCTCTCCTACGAGCAGTACTTC.